This T cell receptor (beta chain) was documented in a study of blood T cell repertoires in COVID-19. At the level of the study: Acute and convalescent COVID-19 specimens originated in the United States, Italy and Spain. Sources were T cells, B-cell-depleted T cells, or PBMCs; the material itself was cDNA or gDNA.

Germline CDR1 reads SGHTA; CDR2 reads FQGNSA. This CDR3 contains 15 residues. The junction had 7 bases not matched to a gene; V was cut back by 5 bases and J by 1 base. Enrolled during active infection, Seattle patients were then followed longitudinally. Per the original methods: Amplification of reference gene primers was used by the study to estimate nucleated cell counts. This table comes from immunoSEQ multiplex PCR, and its TCRdb copy is limited to in-frame clones, with some not included. Clone size and the V and J calls come from that table; the DNA yielded D and trimming. The table has 200,000 to 250,000 clones, about 88% seen once.

The clonotype was recovered from a woman in her forties or fifties with COVID-19, enrolled during active disease. Sequencing was performed on peripheral blood. This chain uses TRBV7-2 with TRBJ2-7; 8 nucleotides line up with TRBD2. This CDR3 is CASSLLSGKSYEQYF. The CDR3 DNA reads as TGTGCCAGCAGCCTGCTTAGCGGGAAATCCTACGAGCAGTACTTC. Full variable domain (remainder filled in from reference TRBV7-2 and TRBJ2-7): GAGVSQSPSNKVTEKGKDVELRCDPISGHTALYWYRQSLGQGLEFLIYFQGNSAPDKSGLPSDRFSAERTGGSVSTLTIQRTQQEDSAVYLCASSLLSGKSYEQYFGPGTRLTVT.